The 11 T cell receptor beta chains below were found in one sample sequenced in a study of blood T cell repertoires in COVID-19. Repertoires were generated with immunoSEQ multiplex PCR, while TCRdb's copy carries only in-frame clones and drops some. The repertoire includes 45,000 to 55,000 clones, 65% to 80% of them detected once, and 15% sits in the top ten. The material sequenced was peripheral blood. The receptors stem from a human donor with active or convalescent COVID-19. The donor label of this sample is uncertain.

The V call is TRBV9, the J call TRBJ2-1; 7 nucleotides line up with TRBD2. The germline gives CDR1 SGDLS, CDR2 YYNGEE. The V gene end was trimmed by 4 bases and the J gene end by 2 bases; junction bases not matched to a gene: 9. CDR3 length: 16 amino acids. CDR3 coding DNA: TGTGCCAGCAGCACCCGGGGGGTGGACGCCTACAATGAGCAGTTCTTC. This translates into CASSTRGVDAYNEQFF.

The rearrangement links TRBV6-2 or TRBV6-3 to TRBJ1-4, with D maybe TRBD1 (6 bases). Germline assignment: CDR1 MNHEY and CDR2 SVGEGT. Trimming cost V 6 bases and J 3 bases, with 23 bases left between them. CDR3 length: 18 residues. DNA for the CDR3: TGTGCCAGCAGCAGCGGGACCAGCTCCTCAGGGGCTAATGAAAAACTGTTTTTT. This translates into CASSSGTSSSGANEKLFF.

The rearrangement links TRBV5-1 to TRBJ2-1; 7 nucleotides agree with TRBD2. Germline CDR1 SGHRS, CDR2 YFSETQ. The CDR3 runs 16 residues. V trimming: 0 bases; J trimming: 9 bases; junction bases outside the gene matches: 12. The CDR3: CASSLEGGSFGSEQFF. CDR3 coding DNA: TGCGCCAGCAGCTTGGAGGGCGGGAGTTTTGGTAGTGAGCAGTTCTTC.

The V gene is TRBV7-2, the J gene TRBJ2-2, with D perhaps matching TRBD2 (5 bases). The V gene's germline CDR1 is SGHTA and CDR2 FQGNSA. The V gene lost 3 bases and the J gene lost 7 bases, with 6 bases spanning the gap. CDR3 length: 12 amino acids. The CDR3 region has the DNA TGTGCCAGCAGCTTGGCGGGCGGGGAGCTGTTTTTT. Translated: CASSLAGGELFF.

The chain joins TRBV9 to TRBJ1-3; D perhaps matches TRBD1 (6 bases). Germline V CDR1 and CDR2: SGDLS, YYNGEE. The CDR3 contains 18 residues. V shed 0 bases and J shed 0 bases, with 16 bases lying between them. CDR3 nucleotides: TGTGCCAGCAGCGTAGAGCTGACGGACAGCTCCTCTGGAAACACCATATATTTT. This sequence encodes CASSVELTDSSSGNTIYF.

J is TRBJ2-2 and V is TRBV7-9; D is perhaps TRBD2 (6 bases). The CDR3 loop spans 18 amino acids. Per the germline V gene, CDR1 is SEHNR and CDR2 is FQNEAQ (reference sequence). Trimming removed 0 bases at V and 6 bases at J, with 20 bases between. CDR3 sequence reads: CASSLADGRGLKAGELFF. In DNA, the CDR3 is TGTGCCAGCAGCTTAGCCGACGGGCGGGGTTTAAAGGCCGGGGAGCTGTTTTTT.

The J gene is TRBJ2-3, the V gene TRBV2, with TRBD2 matching 7 bases. Per germline, CDR1 SNHLY and CDR2 FYNNEI. The CDR3 has 15 residues. J was trimmed by 1 base and V by 8 bases; bases with no gene match: 9. The CDR3 here is CASLGRVGGTDTQYF. Here the CDR3 DNA reads TGTGCCAGCCTGGGGAGGGTAGGGGGCACAGATACGCAGTATTTT. Full variable domain (outside the CDR3, taken from reference TRBV2 and TRBJ2-3): EPEVTQTPSHQVTQMGQEVILRCVPISNHLYFYWYRQILGQKVEFLVSFYNNEISEKSEIFDDQFSVERPDGSNFTLKIRSTKLEDSAMYFCASLGRVGGTDTQYFGPGTRLTVL.

The genes are TRBV6-5 and TRBJ2-1, with 10 positions matching TRBD2. From germline, CDR1 is MNHEY and CDR2 SVGAGI. The CDR3 has 15 amino acids. V shed 6 bases, J shed 9 bases, and the junction held 11 bases outside the gene matches. The CDR3 coding sequence is TGTGCCAGCAGCAGCGCTAGCGGGAGAATGAGTGAGCAGTTCTTC. Its translation: CASSSASGRMSEQFF.

The chain couples TRBV2 to TRBJ2-1; TRBD2 matches 11 bases. V lost 6 bases, J lost 9 bases, and 10 bases stayed unmatched. The CDR3 consists of 15 residues. Germline values: CDR1 SNHLY, CDR2 FYNNEI. The CDR3 DNA reads as TGTGCCAGCAGCCCCTTTAGCGGGAGGGCCGGTGAGCAGTTCTTC. Its protein product is CASSPFSGRAGEQFF.

The V and J genes are TRBV9 and TRBJ2-5; D may be TRBD1 (6 bases). The CDR3 is 15 residues long. With 4 bases removed from V and 2 bases from J, the gap between germline ends came to 15 bases. Germline CDR1 SGDLS, CDR2 YYNGEE. Here the CDR3 DNA reads TGTGCCAGCAGCATAGGGACAATGGGACAAGAGACCCAGTACTTC. It translates to CASSIGTMGQETQYF.

A few counts support this clone. The V call is TRBV7-6, the J call TRBJ2-2, with TRBD1 as a possible D gene (6 bases). V gave up 3 bases and J gave up 6 bases, with 14 bases separating them. Germline V CDR1 and CDR2: SGHVS, FNYEAQ. The CDR3 runs 15 residues. The CDR3 DNA follows: TGTGCCAGCAGCTTTCGTCAGGGGTGGTCCGGGGAGCTGTTTTTT. Its protein product is CASSFRQGWSGELFF. Full variable domain (remainder filled in from reference TRBV7-6 and TRBJ2-2): GAGVSQSPRYKVTKRGQDVALRCDPISGHVSLYWYRQALGQGPEFLTYFNYEAQQDKSGLPNDRFSAERPEGSISTLTIQRTEQRDSAMYRCASSFRQGWSGELFFGEGSRLTVL.